This T cell receptor beta chain derives from a study of cytomegalovirus exposure and HLA in healthy donors. Study-level points and caveats: In an earlier analysis, about 87% or about 30%: the productive usage of most TCR beta V segments. With further analysis later on, most CMV-associated TCR beta chains appeared HLA-restricted. Several of the most significant clusters appeared, in a later analysis, to be linked to common viral pathogens.

This clone was counted a few times. The antigen is not known. The PCR made use of 60 Vbeta and 13 Jbeta primers. TCRdb keeps only in-frame clones here, not all; method: immunoSEQ multiplex PCR. The table lists some 130,000 clones, 65% to 80% of them singletons. CDR3 length: 13 residues. CDR1 is SGHNT, CDR2 YENEEA, per germline. The V end lost 2 bases, the J end lost 7 bases, and 11 bases lay between the germline ends. Those who donated were healthy bone marrow donors. This TCR came from a man aged 35-49 years in good health and CMV-seropositive. The chain recombines TRBV11-3 with TRBJ1-1; D gene uncertain. What was sequenced was PBMCs. CDR3 sequence reads: CASSLYSSSEAFF. The CDR3 bases are TGTGCCAGCAGCTTATACAGCTCAAGTGAAGCTTTCTTT.